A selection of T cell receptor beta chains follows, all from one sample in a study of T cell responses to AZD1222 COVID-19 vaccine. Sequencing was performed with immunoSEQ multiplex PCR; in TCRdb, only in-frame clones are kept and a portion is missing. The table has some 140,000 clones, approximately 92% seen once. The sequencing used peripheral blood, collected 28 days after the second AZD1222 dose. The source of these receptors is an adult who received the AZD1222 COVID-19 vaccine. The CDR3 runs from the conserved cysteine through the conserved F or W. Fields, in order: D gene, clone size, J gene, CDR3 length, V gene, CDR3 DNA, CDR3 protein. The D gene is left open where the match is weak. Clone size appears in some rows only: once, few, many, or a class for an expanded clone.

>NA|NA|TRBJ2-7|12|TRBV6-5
TGTGCCAGCAGCGGCGACAGACACGAGCAGTACTTC
CASSGDRHEQYF
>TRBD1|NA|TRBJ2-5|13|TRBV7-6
TGTGCCAGCCGGGGACAGGTACAAGAGACCCAGTACTTC
CASRGQVQETQYF
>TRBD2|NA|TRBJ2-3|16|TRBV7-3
TGTGCCAGCAGCGCGAACCTAGCGGGAAGCACAGATACGCAGTATTTT
CASSANLAGSTDTQYF
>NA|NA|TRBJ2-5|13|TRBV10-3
TGTGCCATCAGTGAGTCGGAACAGGGAGGCCAGTACTTC
CAISESEQGGQYF
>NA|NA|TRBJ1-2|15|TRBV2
TGTGCCAGCAGCCCTGGACAGATACTTAACTATGGCTACACCTTC
CASSPGQILNYGYTF
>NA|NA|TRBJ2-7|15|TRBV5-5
TGTGCCAGCAGCGAACGGACCGACAGCCCCTACGAGCAGTACTTC
CASSERTDSPYEQYF
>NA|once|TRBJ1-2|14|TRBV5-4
TGTGCCAGCAGCTTGGAATCAGGGCTCTATGGCTACACCTTC
CASSLESGLYGYTF
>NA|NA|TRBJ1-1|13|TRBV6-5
TGTGCCAGCAGTTATGCGTCAGAAGGGCAAGCTTTCTTT
CASSYASEGQAFF
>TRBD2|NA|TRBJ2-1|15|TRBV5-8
TGTGCCAGCAGCTTGATCGGCGGGGGGCCGGGTGAGCAGTTCTTC
CASSLIGGGPGEQFF
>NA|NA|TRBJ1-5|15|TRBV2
TGTGCCAGCAGTTCCCGGGACGTCTACAATCAGCCCCAGCATTTT
CASSSRDVYNQPQHF
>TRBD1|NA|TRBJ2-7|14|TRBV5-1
TGCGCCAGCAGCTATGGGACAGGGACCTACGAGCAGTACTTC
CASSYGTGTYEQYF
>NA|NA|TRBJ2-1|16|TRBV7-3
TGTGCCAGCAGCGTGTCCCCGGGGATATCCTACAATGAGCAGTTCTTC
CASSVSPGISYNEQFF
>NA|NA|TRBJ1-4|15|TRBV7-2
TGTGCCAGCAGCTTATTAGGGCAGGGAGATGAAAAACTGTTTTTT
CASSLLGQGDEKLFF
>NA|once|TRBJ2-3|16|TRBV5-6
TGTGCCAGCAGCCTCGACGGGAAGATAAGCACAGATACGCAGTATTTT
CASSLDGKISTDTQYF
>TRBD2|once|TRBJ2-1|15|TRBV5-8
TGTGCCAGCAGCTTGGAAGGACTAGCATTCAATGAGCAGTTCTTC
CASSLEGLAFNEQFF
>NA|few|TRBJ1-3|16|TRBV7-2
TGTGCCAGCACCCTCAGCGGGGGGCGACGACGGAACACCATATATTTT
CASTLSGGRRRNTIYF
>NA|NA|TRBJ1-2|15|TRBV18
TGTGCCAGCTCACCAACCACCGGGACCAACTATGGCTACACCTTC
CASSPTTGTNYGYTF
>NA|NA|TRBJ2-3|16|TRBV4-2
TGTGCCAGCAGCCCCTTGGGTCCCTCCTCCCGAGATACGCAGTATTTT
CASSPLGPSSRDTQYF
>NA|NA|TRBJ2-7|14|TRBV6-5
TGTGCCAGCAGTCCGACCCCGTCGACCTACGAGCAGTACTTC
CASSPTPSTYEQYF
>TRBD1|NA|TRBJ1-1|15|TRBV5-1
TGCGCCAGCAGCTTGGAGGGACAGAGGAACACTGAAGCTTTCTTT
CASSLEGQRNTEAFF
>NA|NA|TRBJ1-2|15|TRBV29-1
TGCAGCGTTGAATTCCTCAGGGGTCAGGAGGAAGGCTACACCTTC
CSVEFLRGQEEGYTF
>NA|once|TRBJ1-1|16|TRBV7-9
TGTGCCAGCAGTGGCCGGTTAGGGACACTAACTACCGAAGCTTTCTTT
CASSGRLGTLTTEAFF
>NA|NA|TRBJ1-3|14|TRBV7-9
TGTGCCAGCAGCCCCGACTTCTCTGGAAACACCATATATTTT
CASSPDFSGNTIYF
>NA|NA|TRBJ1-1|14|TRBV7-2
TGTGCCAGCAGCTTATGGTTGGGGGACACTGAAGCTTTCTTT
CASSLWLGDTEAFF
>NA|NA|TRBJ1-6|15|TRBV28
TGTGCCAGCAGTTTACCACAGGGCGTCTATGCACCCCTCCACTTT
CASSLPQGVYAPLHF
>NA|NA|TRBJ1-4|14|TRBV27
TGTGCCAGCAGACCACAGTCATGGAGTGAAAAACTGTTTTTT
CASRPQSWSEKLFF
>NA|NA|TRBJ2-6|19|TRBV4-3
TGCGCCAGCAGCCAAGAGAGTGTCAGGGGCGAATCTGGGGCCAACGTCCTGACTTTC
CASSQESVRGESGANVLTF
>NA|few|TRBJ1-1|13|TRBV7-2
TGTGCCAGCAGCTACGCGGTGGTCACTGAAGCTTTCTTT
CASSYAVVTEAFF
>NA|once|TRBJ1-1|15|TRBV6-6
TGTGCCAGCAGCCCTAATTGGAGGTTAAGTACTGAAGCTTTCTTT
CASSPNWRLSTEAFF
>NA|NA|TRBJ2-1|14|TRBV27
TGTGCCAGCAGTTTAGGCGGACCTTACAATGAGCAGTTCTTC
CASSLGGPYNEQFF
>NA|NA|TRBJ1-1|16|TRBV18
TGTGCCAGCTCACCACTAGAGACGGGCAGACTCCCTGAAGCTTTCTTT
CASSPLETGRLPEAFF
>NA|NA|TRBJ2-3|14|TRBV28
TGTGCCAGCAGCCCGCAGGGGTGGGGAGATACGCAGTATTTT
CASSPQGWGDTQYF
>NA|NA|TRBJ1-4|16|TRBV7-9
TGTGCCAGCAGCTTAAGGGCGCGGGGGCTGGTTGAAAAACTGTTTTTT
CASSLRARGLVEKLFF
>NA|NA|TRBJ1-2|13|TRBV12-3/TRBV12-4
TGTGCCAGCAGTAGACAGCGTAACTATGGCTACACCTTC
CASSRQRNYGYTF
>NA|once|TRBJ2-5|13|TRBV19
TGTGCCAGTAGCCACCAGGGCCCGGGGACCCAGTACTTC
CASSHQGPGTQYF
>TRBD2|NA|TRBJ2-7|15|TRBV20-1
TGCAGTGCTAGTCTCGGACTAGCGTATTCCTACGAGCAGTACTTC
CSASLGLAYSYEQYF
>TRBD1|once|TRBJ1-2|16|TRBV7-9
TGTGCCAGCAGCTTCGGTCAGGGGGCCCTTCCCTATGGCTACACCTTC
CASSFGQGALPYGYTF
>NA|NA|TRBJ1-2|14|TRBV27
TGTGCCAGCAGAACCTCCGGGACACTGGGGGGCTACACCTTC
CASRTSGTLGGYTF
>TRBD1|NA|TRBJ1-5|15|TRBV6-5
TGTGCCAGCAGAACCTACAGGGGGGGCAATCAGCCCCAGCATTTT
CASRTYRGGNQPQHF
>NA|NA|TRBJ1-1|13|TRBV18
TGTGCCAGCCACATGGGCAGGTACACTGAAGCTTTCTTT
CASHMGRYTEAFF
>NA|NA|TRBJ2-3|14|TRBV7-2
TGTGCCAGCAGCTTAGGCGCAGGGATAGATACGCAGTATTTT
CASSLGAGIDTQYF
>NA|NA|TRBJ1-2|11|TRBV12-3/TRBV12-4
TGTGCCAGCAGTTTATCCCTTGGCTACACCTTC
CASSLSLGYTF
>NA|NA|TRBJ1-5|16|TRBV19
TGTGCCAGTAGTACCACAGGATCCTATAGCAATCAGCCCCAGCATTTT
CASSTTGSYSNQPQHF
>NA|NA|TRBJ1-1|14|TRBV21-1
TGTGCCAGCAGCACCTGGGGACAGGACACTGAAGCTTTCTTT
CASSTWGQDTEAFF
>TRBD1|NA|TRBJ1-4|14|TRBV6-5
TGTGCCAGCAGCCGGACAGGAGTTGATGAAAAACTGTTTTTT
CASSRTGVDEKLFF
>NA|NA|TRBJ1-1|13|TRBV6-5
TGTGCCAGCAGTTACGGCCAGGCGGGGGGAGCTTTCTTT
CASSYGQAGGAFF
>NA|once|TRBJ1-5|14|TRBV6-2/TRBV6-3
TGTGCCAGCAGTTACTCGAAAGGGTGGCAGCCCCAGCATTTT
CASSYSKGWQPQHF
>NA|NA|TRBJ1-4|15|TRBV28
TGTGCCAGCAGTTTATATCGGGGCCTAGAGGAAAAACTGTTTTTT
CASSLYRGLEEKLFF
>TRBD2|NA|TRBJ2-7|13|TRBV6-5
TGTGCCAGCAGAGCGGGGCTAATCTACGAGCAGTACTTC
CASRAGLIYEQYF
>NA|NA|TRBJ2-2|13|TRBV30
TGTGCCTGGAGTATGGACTTGACCGGGGAGCTGTTTTTT
CAWSMDLTGELFF
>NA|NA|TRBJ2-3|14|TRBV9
TGTGCCAGCAGCGTAGGAGGTACCACAGATACGCAGTATTTT
CASSVGGTTDTQYF
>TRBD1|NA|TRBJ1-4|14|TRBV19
TGTGCCAGCGAGATAGGGACAGGCTTGGAAAAACTGTTTTTT
CASEIGTGLEKLFF
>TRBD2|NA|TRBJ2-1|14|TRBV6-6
TGTGCCAGCAGTTACTCGAGACTAGCGGGGGTGGAGTTCTTC
CASSYSRLAGVEFF